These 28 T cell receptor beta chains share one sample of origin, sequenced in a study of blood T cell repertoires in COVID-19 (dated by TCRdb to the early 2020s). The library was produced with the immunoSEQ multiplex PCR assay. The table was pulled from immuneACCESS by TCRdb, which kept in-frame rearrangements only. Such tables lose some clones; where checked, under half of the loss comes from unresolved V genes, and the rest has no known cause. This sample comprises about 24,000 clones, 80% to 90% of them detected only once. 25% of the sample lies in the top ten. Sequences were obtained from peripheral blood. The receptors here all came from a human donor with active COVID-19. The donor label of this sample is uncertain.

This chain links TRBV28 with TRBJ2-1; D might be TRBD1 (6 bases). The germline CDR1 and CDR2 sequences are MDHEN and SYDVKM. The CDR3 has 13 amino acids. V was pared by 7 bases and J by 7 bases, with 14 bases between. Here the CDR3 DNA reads TGTGCCAGCATTGCAGGGGCCGGTAATGAGCAGTTCTTC. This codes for CASIAGAGNEQFF.

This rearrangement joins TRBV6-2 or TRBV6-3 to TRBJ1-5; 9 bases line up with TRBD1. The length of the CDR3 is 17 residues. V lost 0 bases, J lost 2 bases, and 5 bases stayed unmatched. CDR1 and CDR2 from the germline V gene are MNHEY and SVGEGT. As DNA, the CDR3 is TGTGCCAGCAGTTACTCCGGGACAGGGCTCGGCAATCAGCCCCAGCATTTT. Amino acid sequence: CASSYSGTGLGNQPQHF.

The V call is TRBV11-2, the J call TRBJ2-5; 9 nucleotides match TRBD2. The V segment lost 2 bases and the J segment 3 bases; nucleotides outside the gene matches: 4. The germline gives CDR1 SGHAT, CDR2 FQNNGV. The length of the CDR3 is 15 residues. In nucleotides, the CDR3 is TGTGCCAGCAGCTTAAATCCTAGCGGGGAAGAGACCCAGTACTTC. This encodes CASSLNPSGEETQYF.

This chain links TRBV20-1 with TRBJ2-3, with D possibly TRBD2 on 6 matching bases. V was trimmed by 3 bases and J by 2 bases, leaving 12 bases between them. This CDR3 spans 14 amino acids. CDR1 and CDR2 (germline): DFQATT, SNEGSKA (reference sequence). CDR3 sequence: CSASGTGNTDTQYF. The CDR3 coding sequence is TGCAGTGCTAGTGGGACTGGTAACACAGATACGCAGTATTTT.

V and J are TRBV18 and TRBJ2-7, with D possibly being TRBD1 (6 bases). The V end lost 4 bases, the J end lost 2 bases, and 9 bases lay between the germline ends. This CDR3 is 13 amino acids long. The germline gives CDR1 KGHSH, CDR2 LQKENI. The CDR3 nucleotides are TGTGCCAGCTCACGGGACACCACCTACGAGCAGTACTTC. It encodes CASSRDTTYEQYF.

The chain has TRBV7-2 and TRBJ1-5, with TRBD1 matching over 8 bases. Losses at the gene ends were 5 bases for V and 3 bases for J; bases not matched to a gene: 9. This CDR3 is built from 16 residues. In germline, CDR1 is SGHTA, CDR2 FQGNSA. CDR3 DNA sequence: TGTGCCAGCAGCGCCCCCGGGACAGGTCTCAATCAGCCCCAGCATTTT. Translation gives CASSAPGTGLNQPQHF.

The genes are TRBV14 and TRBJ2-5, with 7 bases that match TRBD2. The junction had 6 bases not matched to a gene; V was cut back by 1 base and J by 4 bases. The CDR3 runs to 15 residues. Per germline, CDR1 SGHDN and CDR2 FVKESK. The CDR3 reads CASSQALASAETQYF. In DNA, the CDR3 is TGTGCCAGCAGCCAAGCACTAGCGTCCGCAGAGACCCAGTACTTC.

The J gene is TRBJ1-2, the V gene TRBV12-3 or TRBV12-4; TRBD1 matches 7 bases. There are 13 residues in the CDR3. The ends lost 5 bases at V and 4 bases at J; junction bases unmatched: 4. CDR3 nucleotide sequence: TGTGCCAGCAGTCCGAGGACAGGCTATGGCTACACCTTC. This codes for CASSPRTGYGYTF.

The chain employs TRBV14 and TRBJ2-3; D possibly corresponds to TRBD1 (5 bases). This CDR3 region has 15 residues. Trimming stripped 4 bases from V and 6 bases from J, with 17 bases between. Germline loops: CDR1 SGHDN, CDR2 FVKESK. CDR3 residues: CASSRQGFRGDTQYF. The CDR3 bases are TGTGCCAGCAGCCGGCAGGGTTTTAGGGGCGATACGCAGTATTTT.

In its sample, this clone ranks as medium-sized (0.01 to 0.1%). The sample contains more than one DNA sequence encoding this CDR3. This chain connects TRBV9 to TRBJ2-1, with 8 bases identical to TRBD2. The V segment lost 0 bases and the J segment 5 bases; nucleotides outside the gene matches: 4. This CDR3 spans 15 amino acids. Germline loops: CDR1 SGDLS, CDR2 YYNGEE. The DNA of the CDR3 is TGTGCCAGCAGCGTAGAGGGTAGCGGGGACAATGAGCAGTTCTTC. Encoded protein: CASSVEGSGDNEQFF.

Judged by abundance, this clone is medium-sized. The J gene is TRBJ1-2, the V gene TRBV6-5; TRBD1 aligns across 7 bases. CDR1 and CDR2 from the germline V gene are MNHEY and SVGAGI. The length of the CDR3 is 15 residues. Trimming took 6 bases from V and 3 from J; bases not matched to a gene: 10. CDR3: CASSDRDLVHYGYTF. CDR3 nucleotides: TGTGCCAGCAGCGACAGGGATCTCGTCCACTATGGCTACACCTTC.

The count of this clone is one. The CDR3 here is CASSYSGQGGEKLFF. The CDR3 DNA follows: TGTGCCAGCAGTTATAGTGGACAGGGGGGGGAAAAACTGTTTTTT. This chain connects TRBV6-5 to TRBJ1-4; 10 positions agree with TRBD1. Germline V gives CDR1 MNHEY, CDR2 SVGAGI. V shed 3 bases and J 8 bases; nucleotides not matched to a gene: 6. The CDR3 has 15 residues.

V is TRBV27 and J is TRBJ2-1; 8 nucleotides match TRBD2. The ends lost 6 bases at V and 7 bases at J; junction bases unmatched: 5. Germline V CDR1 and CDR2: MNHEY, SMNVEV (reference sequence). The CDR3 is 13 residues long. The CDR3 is CASRPSGGNEQFF. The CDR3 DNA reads TGTGCCAGCAGACCCAGCGGGGGAAATGAGCAGTTCTTC.

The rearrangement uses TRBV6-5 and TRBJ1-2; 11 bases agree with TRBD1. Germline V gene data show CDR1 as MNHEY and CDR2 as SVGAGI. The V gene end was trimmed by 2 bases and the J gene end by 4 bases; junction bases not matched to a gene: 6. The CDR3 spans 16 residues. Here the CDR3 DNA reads TGTGCCAGCAGTTACGGACAGGGGGCGGGGGTCTATGGCTACACCTTC. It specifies CASSYGQGAGVYGYTF.

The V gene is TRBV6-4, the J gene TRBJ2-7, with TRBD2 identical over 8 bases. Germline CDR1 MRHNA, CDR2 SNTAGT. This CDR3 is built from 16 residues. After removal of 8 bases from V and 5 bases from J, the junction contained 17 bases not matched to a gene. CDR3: CASGGGAGAPPDEQYF. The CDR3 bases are TGTGCCAGCGGGGGAGGAGCGGGAGCGCCGCCGGACGAGCAGTACTTC.

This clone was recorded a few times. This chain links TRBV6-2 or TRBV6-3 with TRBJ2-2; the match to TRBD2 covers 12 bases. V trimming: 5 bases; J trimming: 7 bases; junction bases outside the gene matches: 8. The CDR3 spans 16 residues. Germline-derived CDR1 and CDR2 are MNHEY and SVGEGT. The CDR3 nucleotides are TGTGCCAGCAGTGGCTGGACTAGCGGGAACGGCGGGGAGCTGTTTTTT. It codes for CASSGWTSGNGGELFF.

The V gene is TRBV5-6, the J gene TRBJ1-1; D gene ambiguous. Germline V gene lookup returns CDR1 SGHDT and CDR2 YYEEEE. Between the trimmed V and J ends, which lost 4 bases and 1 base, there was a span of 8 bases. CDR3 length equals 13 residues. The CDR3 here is CASSRLGNTEAFF. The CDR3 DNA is TGTGCCAGCAGCCGGCTAGGGAACACTGAAGCTTTCTTT. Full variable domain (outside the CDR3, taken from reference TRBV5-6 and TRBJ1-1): DAGVTQSPTHLIKTRGQQVTLRCSPKSGHDTVSWYQQALGQGPQFIFQYYEEEERQRGNFPDRFSGHQFPNYSSELNVNALLLGDSALYLCASSRLGNTEAFFGQGTRLTVV.

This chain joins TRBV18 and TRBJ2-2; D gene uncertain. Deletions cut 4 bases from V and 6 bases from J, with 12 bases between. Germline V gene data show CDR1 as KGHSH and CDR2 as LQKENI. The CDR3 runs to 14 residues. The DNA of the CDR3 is TGTGCCAGCTCACTTTTCGGTTCGTCCGGGGAGCTGTTTTTT. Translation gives CASSLFGSSGELFF.

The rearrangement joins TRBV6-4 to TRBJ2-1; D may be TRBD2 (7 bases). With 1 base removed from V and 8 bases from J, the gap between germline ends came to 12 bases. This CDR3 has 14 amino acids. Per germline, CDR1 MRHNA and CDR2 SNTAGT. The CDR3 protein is CASSDWGGDHEQFF. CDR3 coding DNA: TGTGCCAGCAGTGACTGGGGGGGCGATCATGAGCAGTTCTTC.

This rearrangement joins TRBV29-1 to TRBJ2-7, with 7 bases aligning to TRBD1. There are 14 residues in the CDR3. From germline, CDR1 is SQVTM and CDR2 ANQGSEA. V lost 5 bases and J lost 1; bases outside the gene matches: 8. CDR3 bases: TGCAGCGTTTACGGGACAGTAACTTCCTACGAGCAGTACTTC. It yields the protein CSVYGTVTSYEQYF.

The CDR3 DNA reads as TGTGCCAGCAGTTCAGGGGCCACCGGGGAGCTGTTTTTT. This translates into CASSSGATGELFF. The J gene is TRBJ2-2, the V gene TRBV6-4; a weak D match, TRBD1 (6 bases). Per the germline V gene, CDR1 is MRHNA and CDR2 is SNTAGT. The CDR3 runs 13 residues. V lost 5 bases, J lost 4 bases, and 8 bases lay in between.

CDR3 protein: CSVGQGALGEQYF. The CDR3 coding sequence is TGCAGCGTGGGACAGGGGGCATTGGGGGAGCAGTACTTC. This rearrangement joins TRBV29-1 to TRBJ2-7; 12 nucleotides match TRBD1. This CDR3 comprises 13 residues. V shed 6 bases, J shed 7 bases, and the junction held 7 bases outside the gene matches. Germline CDR1 SQVTM, CDR2 ANQGSEA.

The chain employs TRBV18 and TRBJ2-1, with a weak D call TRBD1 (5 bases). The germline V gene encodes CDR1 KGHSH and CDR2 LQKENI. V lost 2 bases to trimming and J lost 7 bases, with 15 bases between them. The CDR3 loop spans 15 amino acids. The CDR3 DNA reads TGTGCCAGCTCACCATCTAGGGGTGTATTTAATGAGCAGTTCTTC. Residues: CASSPSRGVFNEQFF.

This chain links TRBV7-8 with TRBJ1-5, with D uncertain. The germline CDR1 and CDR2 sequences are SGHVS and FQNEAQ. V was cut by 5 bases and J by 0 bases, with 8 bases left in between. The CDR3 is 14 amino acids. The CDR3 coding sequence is TGTGCCAGCAGCGAACAAGATAGCAATCAGCCCCAGCATTTT. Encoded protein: CASSEQDSNQPQHF.

The CDR3 loop is CASSQDRGRGGSGYTF. DNA of the CDR3: TGCGCCAGCAGCCAAGATCGGGGCAGGGGAGGGTCTGGCTACACCTTC. The chain joins TRBV4-1 to TRBJ1-2, with TRBD1 as a possible D gene (6 bases). CDR1 MGHRA and CDR2 YSYEKL come from the germline V gene. This CDR3 contains 16 residues. The ends were cut back, 0 bases at V and 7 bases at J, with 18 bases in the middle.

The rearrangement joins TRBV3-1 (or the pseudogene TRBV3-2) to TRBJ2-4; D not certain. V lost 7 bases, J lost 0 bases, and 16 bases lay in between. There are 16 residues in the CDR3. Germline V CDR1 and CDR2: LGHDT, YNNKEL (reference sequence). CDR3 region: CASNIRHPLAKNIQYF. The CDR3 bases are TGTGCCAGCAACATTCGACACCCTCTAGCCAAAAACATTCAGTACTTC.

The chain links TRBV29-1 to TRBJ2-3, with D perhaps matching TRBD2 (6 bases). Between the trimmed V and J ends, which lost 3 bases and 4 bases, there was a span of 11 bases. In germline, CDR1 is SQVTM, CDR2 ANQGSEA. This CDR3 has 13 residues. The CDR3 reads CSVEGGAPDTQYF. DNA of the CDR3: TGCAGCGTTGAGGGGGGAGCCCCAGATACGCAGTATTTT.

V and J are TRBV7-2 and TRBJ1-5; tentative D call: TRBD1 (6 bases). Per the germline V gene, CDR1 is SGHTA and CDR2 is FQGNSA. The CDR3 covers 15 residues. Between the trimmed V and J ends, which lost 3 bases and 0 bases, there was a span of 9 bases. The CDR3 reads CASSFTGNSNQPQHF. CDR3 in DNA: TGTGCCAGCAGCTTCACAGGGAATAGCAATCAGCCCCAGCATTTT.